The rows below give T cell receptor beta chains drawn from one sample of a study of T cells in Graves' hyperthyroidism and ophthalmopathy. TCRdb reprocessed the multiplex PCR reads via MiXCR and lists one record per CDR3 protein. The table lists a few hundred thousand distinct CDR3 sequences, 25% of them singletons. The sequenced sample consisted of blood. These receptors were collected from a man aged 50-59 years with Graves' hyperthyroidism. The CDR3 runs from the conserved cysteine through the conserved F or W. A D gene is named only where the DNA matches it firmly. The size field is filled for only some rows; it gives once, few, many or a size class.

J gene: TRBJ2-5; V gene: TRBV7-9; D gene: TRBD2; clone size: few; CDR3 protein: CASSSTSGEETQYF; CDR3 DNA: TGTGCCAGCAGCTCCACTAGCGGAGAAGAGACCCAGTACTTC
J gene: TRBJ2-3; V gene: TRBV25-1; D gene: NA; clone size: NA; CDR3 protein: CASSDTASATDTQYF; CDR3 DNA: TGTGCCAGCAGTGACACAGCCTCCGCCACAGATACGCAGTATTTT
J gene: TRBJ2-3; V gene: TRBV29-1; D gene: TRBD2; clone size: NA; CDR3 protein: CSVEGLADTQYF; CDR3 DNA: TGCAGCGTGGAGGGACTAGCGGATACGCAGTATTTT
J gene: TRBJ1-1; V gene: TRBV30; D gene: TRBD1; clone size: many; CDR3 protein: CAWRGGTGGMNTEAFF; CDR3 DNA: TGTGCCTGGAGGGGAGGGACAGGGGGCATGAACACTGAAGCTTTCTTT
J gene: TRBJ1-2; V gene: TRBV12-3/TRBV12-4; D gene: NA; clone size: NA; CDR3 protein: CASSSGFGYGYTF; CDR3 DNA: TGTGCCAGCAGTTCAGGGTTTGGCTATGGCTACACCTTC
J gene: TRBJ2-7; V gene: TRBV27; D gene: TRBD1; clone size: few; CDR3 protein: CASREGAPNEQYF; CDR3 DNA: TGTGCCAGCCGAGAGGGGGCTCCCAACGAGCAGTACTTC
J gene: TRBJ2-5; V gene: TRBV11-2; D gene: NA; clone size: many; CDR3 protein: CASSLERETQYF; CDR3 DNA: TGTGCCAGCAGCTTAGAAAGAGAGACCCAGTACTTC
J gene: TRBJ1-2; V gene: TRBV7-2; D gene: NA; clone size: few; CDR3 protein: CASSLNSLSGNGYTF; CDR3 DNA: TGTGCCAGCAGCTTAAATAGTCTAAGTGGTAATGGCTACACCTTC
J gene: TRBJ1-5; V gene: TRBV7-8; D gene: NA; clone size: many; CDR3 protein: CASSRGDQPQHF; CDR3 DNA: TGTGCCAGCAGCAGAGGAGATCAGCCCCAGCATTTT
J gene: TRBJ2-7; V gene: TRBV27; D gene: NA; clone size: NA; CDR3 protein: CASSRAGSEQYF; CDR3 DNA: TGTGCCAGCAGTCGGGCAGGTTCCGAGCAGTACTTC
J gene: TRBJ2-3; V gene: TRBV12-3/TRBV12-4; D gene: TRBD2; clone size: many; CDR3 protein: CASSLALAGGADTQYF; CDR3 DNA: TGTGCCAGCAGTTTAGCGCTAGCGGGAGGGGCAGATACGCAGTATTTT
J gene: TRBJ2-7; V gene: TRBV19; D gene: NA; clone size: NA; CDR3 protein: CASSISGESSYEQYF; CDR3 DNA: TGTGCCAGTAGTATATCCGGTGAAAGCTCCTACGAGCAGTACTTC
J gene: TRBJ2-6; V gene: TRBV28; D gene: TRBD1; clone size: NA; CDR3 protein: CASSLAGTGGTSGANVLTF; CDR3 DNA: TGTGCCAGCAGTCTCGCCGGGACAGGGGGCACCTCTGGGGCCAACGTCCTGACTTTC
J gene: TRBJ2-2; V gene: TRBV5-4; D gene: TRBD1; clone size: NA; CDR3 protein: CASSSRQGAQTGELFF; CDR3 DNA: TGTGCCAGCAGCAGTAGACAGGGGGCACAGACCGGGGAGCTGTTTTTT
J gene: TRBJ2-1; V gene: TRBV28; D gene: TRBD2; clone size: NA; CDR3 protein: CASTSGGRYNEQFF; CDR3 DNA: TGTGCCAGCACCTCCGGCGGGAGATACAATGAGCAGTTCTTC
J gene: TRBJ2-3; V gene: TRBV20-1; D gene: TRBD2; clone size: few; CDR3 protein: CSAAKGSGSADTQYF; CDR3 DNA: TGCAGTGCTGCGAAGGGCAGCGGGAGTGCAGATACGCAGTATTTT
J gene: TRBJ2-7; V gene: TRBV7-2; D gene: NA; clone size: few; CDR3 protein: CASSSGSRAYEQYF; CDR3 DNA: TGTGCCAGCAGCTCGGGGTCCCGGGCCTACGAGCAGTACTTC
J gene: TRBJ2-5; V gene: TRBV2; D gene: NA; clone size: NA; CDR3 protein: CASGGRRQETQYF; CDR3 DNA: TGTGCCAGCGGGGGCCGGAGGCAAGAGACCCAGTACTTC
J gene: TRBJ1-4; V gene: TRBV5-1; D gene: NA; clone size: NA; CDR3 protein: CASSLGSGLINEKLFF; CDR3 DNA: TGCGCCAGCAGCTTAGGCTCGGGACTCATTAATGAAAAACTGTTTTTT
J gene: TRBJ2-3; V gene: TRBV6-2/TRBV6-3; D gene: NA; clone size: NA; CDR3 protein: CASSFPRAEITDTQYF; CDR3 DNA: TGTGCCAGCAGTTTTCCACGGGCAGAAATCACAGATACGCAGTATTTT
J gene: TRBJ2-3; V gene: TRBV11-2; D gene: TRBD2; clone size: few; CDR3 protein: CASSLPRLAVSTDTQYF; CDR3 DNA: TGTGCCAGCAGCTTACCGAGACTAGCGGTAAGCACAGATACGCAGTATTTT
J gene: TRBJ2-1; V gene: TRBV12-3/TRBV12-4; D gene: TRBD2; clone size: many; CDR3 protein: CASSKAGGGYNEQFF; CDR3 DNA: TGTGCCAGCAGTAAAGCGGGAGGGGGCTACAATGAGCAGTTCTTC
J gene: TRBJ1-2; V gene: TRBV7-2; D gene: NA; clone size: NA; CDR3 protein: CASSPLGDGYGYTF; CDR3 DNA: TGTGCCAGCAGCCCCCTAGGGGATGGCTATGGCTACACCTTC
J gene: TRBJ2-7; V gene: TRBV27; D gene: NA; clone size: NA; CDR3 protein: CASSLSLWDEQYF; CDR3 DNA: TGTGCCAGCAGTTTATCGCTCTGGGACGAGCAGTACTTC
J gene: TRBJ2-2; V gene: TRBV20-1; D gene: NA; clone size: NA; CDR3 protein: CSARVAGRNTGELFF; CDR3 DNA: TGCAGTGCTAGAGTGGCAGGGAGGAACACCGGGGAGCTGTTTTTT
J gene: TRBJ1-6; V gene: TRBV6-1; D gene: NA; clone size: NA; CDR3 protein: CASGGMYSPLHF; CDR3 DNA: TGTGCCAGCGGGGGGATGTATTCACCCCTCCACTTT
J gene: TRBJ1-1; V gene: TRBV24-1; D gene: NA; clone size: NA; CDR3 protein: CATRNWAGTEAFF; CDR3 DNA: TGTGCCACCAGGAACTGGGCTGGCACTGAAGCTTTCTTT
J gene: TRBJ1-1; V gene: TRBV29-1; D gene: NA; clone size: few; CDR3 protein: CSVKTGTEAFF; CDR3 DNA: TGCAGCGTGAAGACAGGCACTGAAGCTTTCTTT
J gene: TRBJ1-4; V gene: TRBV30; D gene: NA; clone size: NA; CDR3 protein: CAWGGEKLFF; CDR3 DNA: TGTGCCTGGGGTGGTGAAAAACTGTTTTTT
J gene: TRBJ1-1; V gene: TRBV5-1; D gene: NA; clone size: NA; CDR3 protein: CASSPTTTNTEAFF; CDR3 DNA: TGCGCCAGCAGCCCTACAACAACGAACACTGAAGCTTTCTTT
J gene: TRBJ1-3; V gene: TRBV18; D gene: NA; clone size: few; CDR3 protein: CASSRLGTDSGNTIYF; CDR3 DNA: TGTGCCAGCTCGAGACTAGGAACAGACTCTGGAAACACCATATATTTT
J gene: TRBJ2-7; V gene: TRBV20-1; D gene: NA; clone size: NA; CDR3 protein: CSAQGRGTRRDYEQYF; CDR3 DNA: TGCAGTGCCCAGGGTAGGGGTACACGGAGGGACTACGAGCAGTACTTC
J gene: TRBJ2-7; V gene: TRBV10-3; D gene: NA; clone size: once; CDR3 protein: CATLRDISYEQYF; CDR3 DNA: TGTGCCACCCTCCGGGACATATCCTACGAGCAGTACTTC
J gene: TRBJ2-2; V gene: TRBV19; D gene: NA; clone size: NA; CDR3 protein: CARRGRLASVTGELFF; CDR3 DNA: TGTGCCAGAAGGGGGCGACTAGCGTCGGTGACCGGGGAGCTGTTTTTT
J gene: TRBJ2-2; V gene: TRBV7-9; D gene: NA; clone size: NA; CDR3 protein: CASSSGVPKLFF; CDR3 DNA: TGTGCCAGCAGCTCCGGGGTCCCGAAGCTGTTTTTT
J gene: TRBJ1-2; V gene: TRBV5-5; D gene: TRBD1; clone size: NA; CDR3 protein: CASSPRGTGEAYGYTF; CDR3 DNA: TGTGCCAGCAGCCCGCGGGGGACAGGGGAGGCCTATGGCTACACCTTC
J gene: TRBJ1-2; V gene: TRBV9; D gene: NA; clone size: NA; CDR3 protein: CASSWYRTADGGYTF; CDR3 DNA: TGTGCCAGCAGTTGGTACAGGACGGCCGATGGTGGCTACACCTTC
J gene: TRBJ2-1; V gene: TRBV24-1; D gene: NA; clone size: few; CDR3 protein: CATSDLEGSYRQFF; CDR3 DNA: TGTGCCACCAGTGATTTGGAGGGGAGCTACCGGCAGTTCTTC
J gene: TRBJ2-3; V gene: TRBV3-1; D gene: TRBD2; clone size: many; CDR3 protein: CASSGREAADTQYF; CDR3 DNA: TGTGCCAGCAGCGGACGGGAGGCGGCAGATACGCAGTATTTT
J gene: TRBJ2-7; V gene: TRBV20-1; D gene: NA; clone size: many; CDR3 protein: CSARAQPNYEQYF; CDR3 DNA: TGCAGTGCTAGGGCCCAACCTAACTACGAGCAGTACTTC
J gene: TRBJ1-4; V gene: TRBV5-1; D gene: NA; clone size: NA; CDR3 protein: CASSSGTQMGEKLFF; CDR3 DNA: TGCGCCAGCAGCTCCGGGACACAGATGGGGGAAAAACTGTTTTTT
J gene: TRBJ2-5; V gene: TRBV9; D gene: TRBD2; clone size: NA; CDR3 protein: CASSVDAGVNLLETQYF; CDR3 DNA: TGTGCCAGCAGCGTAGACGCGGGAGTTAACCTTTTAGAGACCCAGTACTTC
J gene: TRBJ2-7; V gene: TRBV10-3; D gene: TRBD1; clone size: few; CDR3 protein: CAISKTGEAYEQYF; CDR3 DNA: TGTGCCATCAGTAAGACAGGGGAAGCCTACGAGCAGTACTTC
J gene: TRBJ1-5; V gene: TRBV18; D gene: NA; clone size: many; CDR3 protein: CASSPTRNNQPQHF; CDR3 DNA: TGTGCCAGCTCACCAACACGTAACAATCAGCCCCAGCATTTT
J gene: TRBJ1-2; V gene: TRBV6-1; D gene: NA; clone size: NA; CDR3 protein: CASRPNSYGYTF; CDR3 DNA: TGTGCCAGCAGACCAAATTCCTATGGCTACACCTTC
J gene: TRBJ2-3; V gene: TRBV6-6; D gene: TRBD2; clone size: few; CDR3 protein: CASSYRTSGRVADTQYF; CDR3 DNA: TGTGCCAGCAGTTACAGGACTAGCGGGAGGGTGGCAGATACGCAGTATTTT
J gene: TRBJ2-2; V gene: TRBV4-2; D gene: NA; clone size: NA; CDR3 protein: CASSQDPGTYTGELFF; CDR3 DNA: TGTGCCAGCAGCCAAGATCCCGGCACTTACACCGGGGAGCTGTTTTTT
J gene: TRBJ2-1; V gene: TRBV11-3; D gene: NA; clone size: many; CDR3 protein: CASSLQRLLRRQFF; CDR3 DNA: TGTGCCAGCAGCTTACAGCGCCTTTTACGTCGGCAGTTCTTC
J gene: TRBJ1-1; V gene: TRBV20-1; D gene: NA; clone size: many; CDR3 protein: CSAERTNTEAFF; CDR3 DNA: TGCAGTGCCGAGAGGACGAACACTGAAGCTTTCTTT
J gene: TRBJ2-1; V gene: TRBV5-1; D gene: NA; clone size: NA; CDR3 protein: CASSEGGERYNEQFF; CDR3 DNA: TGCGCCAGCTCAGAAGGGGGAGAAAGGTACAATGAGCAGTTCTTC
J gene: TRBJ2-5; V gene: TRBV3-1; D gene: TRBD2; clone size: many; CDR3 protein: CASSQNPLRLAGSETQYF; CDR3 DNA: TGTGCCAGCAGCCAGAACCCCTTACGACTAGCGGGTAGCGAGACCCAGTACTTC
J gene: TRBJ1-2; V gene: TRBV28; D gene: NA; clone size: NA; CDR3 protein: CASGQPPNYGYTF; CDR3 DNA: TGTGCCAGCGGTCAACCCCCGAACTATGGCTACACCTTC
J gene: TRBJ2-7; V gene: TRBV7-2; D gene: NA; clone size: NA; CDR3 protein: CASSLVSGLNEQYF; CDR3 DNA: TGTGCCAGCAGCTTAGTGAGTGGTTTGAACGAGCAGTACTTC